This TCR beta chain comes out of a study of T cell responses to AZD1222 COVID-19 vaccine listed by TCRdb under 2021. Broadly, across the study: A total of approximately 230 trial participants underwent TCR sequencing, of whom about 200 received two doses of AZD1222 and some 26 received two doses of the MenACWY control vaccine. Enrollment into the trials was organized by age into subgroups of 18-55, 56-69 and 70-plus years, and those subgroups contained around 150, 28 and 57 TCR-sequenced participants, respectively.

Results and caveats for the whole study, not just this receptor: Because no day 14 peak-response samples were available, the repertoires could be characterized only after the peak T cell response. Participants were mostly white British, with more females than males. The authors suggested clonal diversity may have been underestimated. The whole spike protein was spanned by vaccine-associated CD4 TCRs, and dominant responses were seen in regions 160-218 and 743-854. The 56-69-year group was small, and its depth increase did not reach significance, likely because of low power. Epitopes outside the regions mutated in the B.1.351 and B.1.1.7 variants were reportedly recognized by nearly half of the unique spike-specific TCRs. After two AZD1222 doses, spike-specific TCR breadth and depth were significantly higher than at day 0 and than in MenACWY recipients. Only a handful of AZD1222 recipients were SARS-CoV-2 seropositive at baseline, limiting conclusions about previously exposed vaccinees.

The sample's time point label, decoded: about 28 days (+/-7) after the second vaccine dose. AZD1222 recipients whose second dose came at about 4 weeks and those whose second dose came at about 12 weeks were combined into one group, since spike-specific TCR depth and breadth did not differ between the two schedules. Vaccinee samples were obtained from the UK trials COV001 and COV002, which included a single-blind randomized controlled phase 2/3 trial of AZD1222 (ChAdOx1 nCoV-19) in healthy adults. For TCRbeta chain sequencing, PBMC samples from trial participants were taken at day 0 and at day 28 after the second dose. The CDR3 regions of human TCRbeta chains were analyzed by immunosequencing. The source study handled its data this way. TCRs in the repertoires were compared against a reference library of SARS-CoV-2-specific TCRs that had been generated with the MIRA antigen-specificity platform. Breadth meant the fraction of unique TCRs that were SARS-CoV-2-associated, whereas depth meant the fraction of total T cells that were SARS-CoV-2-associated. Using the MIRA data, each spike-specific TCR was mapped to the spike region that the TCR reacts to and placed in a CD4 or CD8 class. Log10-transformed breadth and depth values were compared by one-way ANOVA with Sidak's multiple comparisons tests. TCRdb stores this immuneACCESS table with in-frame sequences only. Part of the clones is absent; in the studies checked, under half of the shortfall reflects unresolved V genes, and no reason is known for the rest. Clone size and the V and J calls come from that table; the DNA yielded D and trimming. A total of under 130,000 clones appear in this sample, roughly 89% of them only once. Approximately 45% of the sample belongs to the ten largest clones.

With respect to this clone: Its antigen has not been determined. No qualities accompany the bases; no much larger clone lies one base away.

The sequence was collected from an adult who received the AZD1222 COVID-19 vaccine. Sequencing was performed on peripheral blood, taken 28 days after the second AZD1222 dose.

The nucleotides are TGTGCCAGCAGCTCGCAGGGGTCCAATCAGCCCCAGCATTTT. This translates into CASSSQGSNQPQHF. The sequence is built from TRBV27 and TRBJ1-5, with TRBD1 perhaps the D gene, on 6 matching bases. CDR1 and CDR2 are drawn from the germline V gene (reference sequence): MNHEY, SMNVEV. Spanning cysteine to phenylalanine, the CDR3 consists of 14 amino acids. The DNA shown is the 42-base CDR3, in frame from base 1. Cut back by 6 bases and 3 bases, the V and J ends lie 12 bases apart.